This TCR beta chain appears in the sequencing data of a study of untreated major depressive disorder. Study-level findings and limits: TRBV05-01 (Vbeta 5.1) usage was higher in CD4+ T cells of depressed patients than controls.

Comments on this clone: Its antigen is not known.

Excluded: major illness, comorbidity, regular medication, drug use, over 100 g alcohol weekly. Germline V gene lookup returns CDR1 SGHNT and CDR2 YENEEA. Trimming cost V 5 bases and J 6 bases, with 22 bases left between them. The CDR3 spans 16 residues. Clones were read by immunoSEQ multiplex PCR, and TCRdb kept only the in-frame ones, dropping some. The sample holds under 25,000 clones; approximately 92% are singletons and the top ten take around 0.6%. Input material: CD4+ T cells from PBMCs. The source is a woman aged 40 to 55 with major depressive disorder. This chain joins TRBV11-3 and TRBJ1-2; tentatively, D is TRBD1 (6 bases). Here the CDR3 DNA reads TGTGCCAGCAGCCCTAAGGGGGGCAGGGGATTTAATGGCTACACCTTC. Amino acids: CASSPKGGRGFNGYTF.